This TCR beta chain is drawn from a study of cytomegalovirus exposure and HLA in healthy donors. A note on this clone: The antigen remains unidentified.

This CDR3 is built from 16 residues. CDR1 and CDR2 (germline): SGDLS, YYNGEE. The V gene end was trimmed by 4 bases and the J gene end by 1 base; junction bases not matched to a gene: 5. Assay: immunoSEQ multiplex PCR; the TCRdb copy retains only in-frame clones and omits some. The sample holds about 360,000 clones; roughly 90% are singletons and the top ten take 0.65% to 0.95%. Study-level findings and limits: Rarity characterized most TCR sequences, yet some public TCRs appeared in many donors. Diagnosis of cytomegalovirus status made by the classifier reportedly showed high specificity and sensitivity.

Material for sequencing was PBMCs. The chain recombines TRBV9 with TRBJ2-3; 11 bases map to TRBD2. The source is a woman between 18 and 30 years old in good health and CMV-seronegative. DNA for the CDR3: TGTGCCAGCAGCCCGCAGACTAGCGGGGGCACAGATACGCAGTATTTT. Residues: CASSPQTSGGTDTQYF.